Each of the 12 T cell receptor beta chains below was sequenced from the same sample in a study of response to subunit inactivated influenza vaccine. TCRdb used MiXCR to reprocess the RT-PCR reads, holding one entry per CDR3 protein. The sample lists hundreds of thousands of distinct CDR3 sequences; 15% to 18% were seen once. Sequences were derived from PBMCs from blood, sampled 11 to 12 days after vaccination. The receptor set was obtained from a man aged 45-60 years who received an inactivated influenza vaccine.

V usage is TRBV27 and J usage is TRBJ1-5; TRBD1 agrees at 7 bases. The CDR3 runs 14 residues. Per germline, CDR1 MNHEY and CDR2 SMNVEV (reference sequence). With V trimmed by 5 bases and J by 5 bases, 6 bases remained unmatched. The CDR3 loop reads CASSETGWDQPQHF. The CDR3 DNA is TGTGCCAGCAGTGAGACAGGGTGGGATCAGCCCCAGCATTTT.

This clonotype appeared a few times. This rearrangement joins TRBV20-1 to TRBJ2-3, with 13 bases matching TRBD2. V was pared by 3 bases and J by 2 bases, with 14 bases of the junction left unmatched. CDR1 DFQATT and CDR2 SNEGSKA come from the germline V gene (reference sequence). The length of the CDR3 is 19 residues. The CDR3 DNA is TGCAGTGCTAGGGATAAACTAGCGGGAGGGCCCTCTCACACAGATACGCAGTATTTT. Translating gives CSARDKLAGGPSHTDTQYF.

The chain links TRBV30 to TRBJ2-4, with 9 bases fitting TRBD1. The ends lost 3 bases at V and 9 bases at J; junction bases unmatched: 9. CDR1 and CDR2 (germline): GTSNPN, SVGIG (reference sequence). The CDR3 contains 14 residues. Written as DNA, the CDR3 is TGTGCCTGGAGGAGGACAGGGGTTTTTGGCATTCAGTACTTC. Translation: CAWRRTGVFGIQYF.

J is TRBJ2-1 and V is TRBV24-1; 8 nucleotides match TRBD2. CDR1 and CDR2 from the germline V gene are KGHDR and SFDVKD. V shed 5 bases, J shed 14 bases, and the junction held 7 bases outside the gene matches. The CDR3 length is 12 residues. The CDR3 coding sequence is TGTGCCACCAGTGCGGGAGGGAGGGCCGAGTTCTTC. Translation: CATSAGGRAEFF.

This clonotype was picked up a small number of times. V gene TRBV29-1 combines with J gene TRBJ2-3; D may be TRBD1 (5 bases). CDR1 and CDR2 from the germline V gene are SQVTM and ANQGSEA. The CDR3 has 14 amino acids. V lost 3 bases to trimming and J lost 6 bases, with 16 bases between them. In DNA, the CDR3 is TGCAGCGTTGAGGCGGTCAGGGCTAGGGATACGCAGTATTTT. Protein product: CSVEAVRARDTQYF.

This rearrangement joins TRBV29-1 to TRBJ2-5; TRBD2 matches 10 bases. In germline, CDR1 is SQVTM, CDR2 ANQGSEA. J lost 2 bases, V lost 3 bases, and 6 bases had no gene match. The CDR3 is 15 residues long. The CDR3 sequence: CSVDYSGGGQETQYF. DNA of the CDR3: TGCAGCGTTGATTACAGCGGGGGGGGTCAAGAGACCCAGTACTTC.

This clonotype was picked up many times. This chain joins TRBV7-9 and TRBJ2-2; no definite D call. CDR3 length: 14 residues. V shed 5 bases and J shed 3 bases, with 10 bases lying between them. The germline V gene has CDR1 SEHNR and CDR2 FQNEAQ (reference sequence). The CDR3 sequence: CASSPDTYTGELFF. The CDR3 nucleotides are TGTGCCAGCAGCCCCGACACATACACCGGGGAGCTGTTTTTT.

This clonotype was counted between two and nine times. The chain joins TRBV15 to TRBJ2-7; the D is unclear. The V gene lost 0 bases and the J gene lost 3 bases, with 9 bases spanning the gap. The length of the CDR3 is 14 residues. Looked up from germline, CDR1 is LNHNV and CDR2 is YYDKDF (reference sequence). Here the CDR3 reads CATSRDSGNYEQYF. As DNA, the CDR3 is TGTGCCACCAGCAGAGATTCTGGAAACTACGAGCAGTACTTC.

On this clonotype: The junction and the germline gene differ at one end; a read error may be behind it. The rearrangement uses TRBV29-1 and TRBJ2-1, with TRBD2 as a possible D gene (5 bases). Germline values: CDR1 SQVTM, CDR2 ANQGSEA. The CDR3 has 14 residues. The CDR3 DNA follows: TGCAGCGTTGAAGAGTCGGGATCCTACACTGAGCAGTTCTTC. It encodes CSVEESGSYTEQFF.

This clonotype was observed a handful of times. The chain combines TRBV9 with TRBJ1-1; TRBD1 aligns across 7 bases. Unmatched junction bases numbered 0, after V lost 0 bases and J lost 1 base. The CDR3 totals 14 residues. Germline assignment: CDR1 SGDLS and CDR2 YYNGEE. The CDR3 region is CASSVGTGNTEAFF. DNA for the CDR3: TGTGCCAGCAGCGTAGGGACAGGGAACACTGAAGCTTTCTTT. Filled out from reference TRBV9 and TRBJ1-1, the complete variable domain reads DSGVTQTPKHLITATGQRVTLRCSPRSGDLSVYWYQQSLDQGLQFLIQYYNGEERAKGNILERFSAQQFPDLHSELNLSSLELGDSALYFCASSVGTGNTEAFFGQGTRLTVV.

In its sample, this clonotype was seen a few times. The V and J genes are TRBV25-1 and TRBJ2-7; D may be TRBD1 (5 bases). Germline CDR1 reads MGHDK; CDR2 reads SYGVNS. The CDR3 is 16 amino acids. V was clipped by 1 base and J by 4 bases, with 17 bases between them. This chain's CDR3 is CASSESVSAGWYEQYF. In DNA, the CDR3 is TGTGCCAGCAGTGAATCGGTCTCGGCAGGGTGGTACGAGCAGTACTTC.

This clonotype was observed many times. The V gene is TRBV5-1, the J gene TRBJ2-7, with 8 bases identical to TRBD1. CDR3 size: 13 residues. CDR1 SGHRS and CDR2 YFSETQ come from the germline V gene. The ends lost 2 bases at V and 5 bases at J; junction bases unmatched: 3. CDR3: CASSLSGGDEQYF. DNA of the CDR3: TGCGCCAGCAGCTTATCAGGGGGCGACGAGCAGTACTTC.